Listed below are T cell receptor beta chains from one sample, sequenced in a study of blood T cell repertoires in COVID-19. Repertoires were generated with immunoSEQ multiplex PCR, while TCRdb's copy carries only in-frame clones and drops some. The repertoire holds approximately 20,000 clones, with almost 85% as singletons. Sequenced: peripheral blood. These receptor sequences come from a man of 80 years or more with acute or convalescent COVID-19. Both conserved end residues are part of each CDR3. A D gene is named only where the DNA matches it firmly. Clone size is shown for a subset of rows, as once, few, many or a class of expanded clone.

clone size	V gene	D gene	J gene	CDR3 protein	CDR3 DNA
.	TRBV7-8	TRBD1	TRBJ2-2	CASSLGGTDAGELFF	TGTGCCAGCAGCTTAGGTGGGACAGACGCCGGGGAGCTGTTTTTT
.	TRBV19	.	TRBJ1-5	CASSMSQVLGNQPQHF	TGTGCCAGTAGTATGTCGCAGGTTCTCGGCAATCAGCCCCAGCATTTT
.	TRBV6-5	.	TRBJ2-6	CASSSRVQAANVLTF	TGTGCCAGCAGTTCCAGGGTGCAGGCAGCCAACGTCCTGACTTTC
.	TRBV3-1/TRBV3-2	.	TRBJ1-1	CASRAESRRLKVF	TGTGCCAGCAGAGCGGAGTCACGACGGCTAAAGGTCTTT
.	TRBV12-3/TRBV12-4	.	TRBJ1-1	CASSSRQDTEAFF	TGTGCCAGCAGTTCCAGACAGGACACTGAAGCTTTCTTT
.	TRBV5-5	.	TRBJ1-6	CASSLYTDRSYNSPLHF	TGTGCCAGCAGCTTGTACACAGACCGCTCCTATAATTCACCCCTCCACTTT
.	TRBV27	TRBD1	TRBJ2-1	CASSSNRGRGNEQFF	TGTGCCAGCAGTTCAAACAGGGGGCGCGGTAATGAGCAGTTCTTC
.	TRBV18	.	TRBJ1-5	CASSPGVGQPQHF	TGTGCCAGCTCACCCGGGGTGGGGCAGCCCCAGCATTTT
.	TRBV11-2	.	TRBJ2-7	CASSLTQYEQYF	TGTGCCAGCAGCTTAACCCAGTACGAGCAGTACTTC
.	TRBV5-4	.	TRBJ2-2	CASSSPRGWGGTGELFF	TGTGCCAGCAGCTCGCCCAGGGGGTGGGGAGGCACCGGGGAGCTGTTTTTT
.	TRBV9	.	TRBJ2-3	CASSPRDMTSTDTQYF	TGTGCCAGCAGCCCTCGGGACATGACTAGCACAGATACGCAGTATTTT
.	TRBV5-6	.	TRBJ1-1	CASSLGGGASPTEAFF	TGTGCCAGCAGCTTGGGCGGAGGGGCCTCACCCACTGAAGCTTTCTTT
.	TRBV6-2/TRBV6-3	.	TRBJ1-2	CASSYPLRGTANYGYTF	TGTGCCAGCAGTTACCCGCTCAGGGGAACAGCTAACTATGGCTACACCTTC
.	TRBV5-4	TRBD1	TRBJ1-1	CASRHRQGIDTEAFF	TGTGCCAGCAGGCATCGACAGGGAATAGACACTGAAGCTTTCTTT
.	TRBV7-6	.	TRBJ1-6	CASSPTGGGFGSPLHF	TGTGCCAGCAGCCCCACGGGGGGAGGCTTCGGCTCACCCCTCCACTTT
.	TRBV29-1	.	TRBJ2-7	CSAALTTGAYEQYF	TGCAGCGCTGCGCTAACGACAGGAGCATACGAGCAGTACTTC
.	TRBV10-3	.	TRBJ2-7	CAISESTRDEQYF	TGTGCCATCAGTGAGTCAACTAGAGACGAGCAGTACTTC
.	TRBV7-3	.	TRBJ2-5	CASRLAETQYF	TGTGCCAGCAGGTTAGCGGAGACCCAGTACTTC
.	TRBV6-5	.	TRBJ1-2	CASSYSAGRAGYTF	TGTGCCAGCAGTTACTCGGCAGGGAGGGCGGGCTACACCTTC
.	TRBV7-6	.	TRBJ2-7	CASSLAPRAAREQYF	TGTGCCAGCAGCTTAGCGCCCAGGGCCGCACGGGAGCAGTACTTC
.	TRBV6-6	.	TRBJ1-2	CASRPHDGELGYTF	TGTGCCAGCAGACCGCATGACGGGGAGCTTGGCTACACCTTC
.	TRBV3-1/TRBV3-2	.	TRBJ1-1	CASSQGGSTTEAFF	TGTGCCAGCAGCCAGGGGGGGTCGACCACTGAAGCTTTCTTT
.	TRBV6-2/TRBV6-3	.	TRBJ2-5	CASSPIQETQYF	TGTGCCAGCAGCCCTATACAAGAGACCCAGTACTTC
few	TRBV7-2	.	TRBJ2-5	CASSLQAGVETQYF	TGTGCCAGCAGCCTCCAAGCCGGGGTAGAGACCCAGTACTTC
.	TRBV27	.	TRBJ2-4	CASRPSGGILAKNIQYF	TGTGCCAGCAGGCCGTCAGGGGGGATTCTAGCCAAAAACATTCAGTACTTC
.	TRBV6-5	.	TRBJ2-7	CASSLETGPYEQYF	TGTGCCAGCAGTCTTGAGACAGGACCTTACGAGCAGTACTTC
.	TRBV5-8	.	TRBJ1-6	CASSSKLDGGLAYNSPLHF	TGTGCCAGCAGCTCCAAACTAGACGGCGGGTTGGCCTATAATTCACCCCTCCACTTT
.	TRBV7-9	.	TRBJ1-1	CASSLALAEAFF	TGTGCCAGCAGCTTAGCACTTGCTGAAGCTTTCTTT